Each of the 13 T cell receptor beta chains below was sequenced from the same sample in a study of T cells in Graves' hyperthyroidism and ophthalmopathy. Authors of the study amplified TCR beta CDR3 regions from RNA transcripts. First-round RT-PCR targeting the TCR CDR3 was performed with the HTBI primer set. In TCRdb, the multiplex PCR reads were re-called with MiXCR into one record per CDR3 protein. The repertoire holds about 420,000 distinct CDR3 sequences, 15% to 17% seen once, with just under 8% in the top ten. Sequenced sample: blood. The source of these receptors is a woman younger than 35 with Graves' hyperthyroidism.

This clonotype was detected ten times or more. The chain combines TRBV5-8 with TRBJ1-2, with TRBD1 as a possible D gene (6 bases). Germline CDR1 is SGHTS and CDR2 is YDEGEE. This CDR3 region has 13 residues. V was cut by 4 bases and J by 8 bases, with 15 bases left in between. The CDR3 nucleotides read TGTGCCAGCAGCCTTTCCTACAGGGACGGCTACACCTTC. Its translation is CASSLSYRDGYTF.

The V and J genes are TRBV18 and TRBJ2-2; D may be TRBD2 (5 bases). Trimming left V 5 bases short and J 3 bases short, with 16 bases between. The CDR3 has 16 amino acids. Looked up from germline, CDR1 is KGHSH and CDR2 is LQKENI. This chain's CDR3 is CASSSSPGSDTGELFF. In DNA form, the CDR3 reads TGTGCCAGCTCATCGAGCCCGGGGTCCGACACCGGGGAGCTGTTTTTT.

This clonotype has a count of ten or more. The genes are TRBV12-3 or TRBV12-4 and TRBJ1-2, with D possibly TRBD1 on 6 matching bases. Deletions cut 5 bases from V and 8 bases from J, with 15 bases between. The CDR3 is 13 residues long. This CDR3 reads CASSDPGARGYTF. As DNA, the CDR3 is TGTGCCAGCAGTGATCCGGGGGCGCGAGGCTACACCTTC.

This clonotype has at least ten counts. The rearrangement joins TRBV4-2 to TRBJ2-7; weak D call: TRBD2 (6 bases). The ends were cut back, 0 bases at V and 1 base at J, with 10 bases in the middle. The CDR3 totals 15 residues. CDR1 is LGHNA and CDR2 is YNFKEQ in the germline V gene. CDR3 in amino acids: CASSQDQGTSYEQYF. CDR3 DNA: TGTGCCAGCAGCCAAGATCAAGGGACTTCCTACGAGCAGTACTTC.

With respect to this clonotype: A junction boundary mismatches the germline segment, possibly from a read error. The chain uses TRBV2 and TRBJ2-1; 10 nucleotides line up with TRBD2. Germline loops: CDR1 SNHLY, CDR2 FYNNEI. CDR3 size: 14 residues. Written as DNA, the CDR3 is TGTGCCAGCAGTGCCGAGCGGGAGGGTAATGAGCAATTCTTC. It codes for CASSAEREGNEQFF.

There are many counts of this clonotype. The V gene is TRBV5-1, the J gene TRBJ1-2; D unresolved. The V gene lost 1 base and the J gene lost 2 bases, with 9 bases spanning the gap. The germline gives CDR1 SGHRS, CDR2 YFSETQ. The CDR3 spans 14 residues. The DNA of the CDR3 is TGCGCCAGCAGCTTGCGGCCGCCAAACTATGGCTACACCTTC. Translating gives CASSLRPPNYGYTF.

This clonotype was recorded at least ten times. The J gene is TRBJ1-2, the V gene TRBV9, with no clear D. Germline V gene lookup returns CDR1 SGDLS and CDR2 YYNGEE. The CDR3 runs to 16 residues. Deletions cut 0 bases from V and 0 bases from J, with 12 bases between. DNA for the CDR3: TGTGCCAGCAGCGTAGCTAGAGACGGAGCTAACTATGGCTACACCTTC. Its translation is CASSVARDGANYGYTF. The variable domain in full, with the rest retrieved from reference TRBV9 and TRBJ1-2, is DSGVTQTPKHLITATGQRVTLRCSPRSGDLSVYWYQQSLDQGLQFLIQYYNGEERAKGNILERFSAQQFPDLHSELNLSSLELGDSALYFCASSVARDGANYGYTFGSGTRLTVV.

This clonotype was picked up a small number of times. The chain recombines TRBV5-1 with TRBJ2-1, with a weak D call TRBD1 (6 bases). The CDR3 has 14 amino acids. The germline V gene has CDR1 SGHRS and CDR2 YFSETQ. Trimming cost V 7 bases and J 2 bases, with 13 bases left between them. The CDR3 bases are TGCGCCAGCCACGGCAGGGGTCCCTACAATGAGCAGTTCTTC. Its translation: CASHGRGPYNEQFF.

This clonotype was picked up many times. The rearrangement joins TRBV19 to TRBJ1-3; the D gene is possibly TRBD1 (5 bases). This CDR3 contains 16 residues. Trimming removed 4 bases at V and 0 bases at J, with 13 bases between. From germline, CDR1 is LNHDA and CDR2 SQIVND (reference sequence). CDR3 sequence (DNA): TGTGCCAGTAGTAAGGGGACGTACTTCTCTGGAAACACCATATATTTT. It encodes CASSKGTYFSGNTIYF.

This clonotype was detected ten times or more. The chain joins TRBV30 to TRBJ2-7; 11 bases fit TRBD2. Germline V gene data show CDR1 as GTSNPN and CDR2 as SVGIG (reference sequence). J gave up 5 bases and V 5 bases, and 5 bases lay outside the gene matches. The CDR3 loop spans 13 amino acids. CDR3 DNA sequence: TGTGCCTGGGATCTAGCGGGAGGCAACGAGCAGTACTTC. The encoded protein is CAWDLAGGNEQYF.

This clonotype was recorded many times. The chain combines TRBV9 with TRBJ2-3; D gene unclear. CDR3 length equals 16 residues. Germline CDR1 reads SGDLS; CDR2 reads YYNGEE. V was cut by 4 bases and J by 2 bases, with 17 bases left in between. CDR3 in DNA: TGTGCCAGCAGCTTCCTGGGCGCAGAGATCACAGATACGCAGTATTTT. This gives the protein CASSFLGAEITDTQYF.

The table lists this clonotype with many counts. The V gene is TRBV5-6, the J gene TRBJ1-6, with D possibly matching TRBD1 (6 bases). V lost 0 bases, J lost 9 bases, and 16 bases lay in between. Germline V gene lookup returns CDR1 SGHDT and CDR2 YYEEEE. The CDR3 consists of 16 residues. CDR3 loop: CASSLEFRQGSSPLHF. CDR3 sequence (DNA): TGTGCCAGCAGCTTGGAATTCCGGCAGGGGAGTTCACCCCTCCACTTT.

This clonotype was found many times. The chain couples TRBV20-1 to TRBJ1-5, with D possibly matching TRBD1 (5 bases). The V gene lost 5 bases and the J gene lost 0 bases, with 14 bases spanning the gap. Looked up from germline, CDR1 is DFQATT and CDR2 is SNEGSKA (reference sequence). The CDR3 spans 15 residues. The CDR3 DNA follows: TGCAGTGCTTACCCCGGGGCCTATAGCAATCAGCCCCAGCATTTT. Amino acids: CSAYPGAYSNQPQHF.